Shown below are 8 T cell receptor beta chains from a single sample sequenced in a study of OX40 agonist ivuxolimab in advanced cancers. Sequenced by immunoSEQ multiplex PCR; TCRdb stores in-frame clones only, minus some. This table has some 80,000 clones, around four fifths appearing once. Sample: CD4+ or CD8+ T cells sorted from blood, taken in a trial of the OX40 agonist ivuxolimab. These TCRs come from an adult with an advanced solid tumor such as melanoma, head and neck, liver or kidney cancer.

V usage is TRBV7-9 and J usage is TRBJ2-7, with D possibly matching TRBD2 (5 bases). In germline, CDR1 is SEHNR, CDR2 FQNEAQ (reference sequence). This CDR3 has 15 residues. V dropped 5 bases and J dropped 0 bases, with 14 bases sitting between them. CDR3: CASSPYQGSSYEQYF. CDR3 nucleotide sequence: TGTGCCAGCAGCCCGTATCAAGGGAGCTCCTACGAGCAGTACTTC. Filled out from reference TRBV7-9 and TRBJ2-7, the complete variable domain reads DTGVSQNPRHKITKRGQNVTFRCDPISEHNRLYWYRQTLGQGPEFLTYFQNEAQLEKSRLLSDRFSAERPKGSFSTLEIQRTEQGDSAMYLCASSPYQGSSYEQYFGPGTRLTVT.

This clone is a singleton in its sample. This sequence joins TRBV6-1 and TRBJ1-2; possible D gene TRBD1, 6 bases. Germline V gene lookup returns CDR1 MNHNS and CDR2 SASEGT. This CDR3 comprises 12 residues. V lost 4 bases, J lost 5 bases, and 8 bases lay in between. Here the CDR3 reads CASSVQGYGYTF. In DNA, the CDR3 is TGTGCCAGCAGTGTTCAGGGGTATGGCTACACCTTC.

This chain connects TRBV2 to TRBJ1-4, with a possible D match to TRBD1 (5 bases). The CDR3 runs to 16 residues. Germline V gene sequence: CDR1 SNHLY, CDR2 FYNNEI. V gave up 2 bases and J gave up 5 bases, with 15 bases separating them. CDR3 nucleotide sequence: TGTGCCAGCAGTGAATTAGGGGCCGGTTCGAATGAAAAACTGTTTTTT. Its translation: CASSELGAGSNEKLFF.

V usage is TRBV6-6 and J usage is TRBJ1-6, with 9 bases lining up with TRBD1. The CDR3 sequence is 13 residues long. Germline V gene sequence: CDR1 MNHNY, CDR2 SVGAGI (reference sequence). V was pared by 6 bases and J by 9 bases, with 3 bases of the junction left unmatched. As DNA, the CDR3 is TGTGCCAGCAGGGGGACAGGGAGTTCACCCCTCCACTTT. Its translation: CASRGTGSSPLHF.

The chain couples TRBV28 to TRBJ2-7, with 10 nucleotides matching TRBD2. The J segment lost 1 base and the V segment lost 6 bases, leaving 6 bases of the junction unmatched. The CDR3 totals 15 residues. CDR1 is MDHEN, CDR2 SYDVKM, per germline. This CDR3 is CASSTTSGPSYEQYF. CDR3 DNA: TGTGCCAGCAGCACGACTAGCGGGCCGTCCTACGAGCAGTACTTC.

This clone was observed a handful of times. The chain recombines TRBV5-1 with TRBJ2-1, with 10 bases fitting TRBD2. The trim removed 4 bases at V and 3 bases at J, leaving 10 bases unmatched. The CDR3 length is 17 residues. Germline V gives CDR1 SGHRS, CDR2 YFSETQ. Written as DNA, the CDR3 is TGCGCCAGCAGCAAACTTCTAGCGGGGGCCGACTACAATGAGCAGTTCTTC. Protein: CASSKLLAGADYNEQFF.

This chain joins TRBV7-8 and TRBJ2-1; 11 bases are a match to TRBD2. The CDR3 totals 18 residues. The trim removed 1 base at V and 0 bases at J, leaving 5 bases unmatched. Germline CDR1 is SGHVS and CDR2 is FQNEAQ. The CDR3 DNA is TGTGCCAGCAGCTTAGTAGCGGGAGGGATAAGCTCCTACAATGAGCAGTTCTTC. This encodes CASSLVAGGISSYNEQFF.

The CDR3 coding sequence is TGTGCCAGCAGCCAGGGGTACAGGGGGTACCCCGGGGAGCTGTTTTTT. As protein: CASSQGYRGYPGELFF. The rearrangement joins TRBV14 to TRBJ2-2; 8 bases agree with TRBD1. V was clipped by 3 bases and J by 6 bases; unmatched bases: 9. The germline V gene encodes CDR1 SGHDN and CDR2 FVKESK. This CDR3 comprises 16 residues. Filled out from reference TRBV14 and TRBJ2-2, the complete variable domain reads EAGVTQFPSHSVIEKGQTVTLRCDPISGHDNLYWYRRVMGKEIKFLLHFVKESKQDESGMPNNRFLAERTGGTYSTLKVQPAELEDSGVYFCASSQGYRGYPGELFFGEGSRLTVL.